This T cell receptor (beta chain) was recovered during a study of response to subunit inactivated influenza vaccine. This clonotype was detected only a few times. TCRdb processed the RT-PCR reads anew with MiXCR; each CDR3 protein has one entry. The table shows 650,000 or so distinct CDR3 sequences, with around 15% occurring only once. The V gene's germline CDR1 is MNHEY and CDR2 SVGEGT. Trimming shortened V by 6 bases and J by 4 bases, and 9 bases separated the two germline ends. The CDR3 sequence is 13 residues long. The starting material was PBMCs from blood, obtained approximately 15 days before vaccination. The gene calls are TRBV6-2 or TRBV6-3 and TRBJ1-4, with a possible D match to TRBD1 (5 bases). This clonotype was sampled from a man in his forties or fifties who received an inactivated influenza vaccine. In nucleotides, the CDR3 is TGTGCCAGCAGACGCGACAGTAATGAAAAACTGTTTTTT. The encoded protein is CASRRDSNEKLFF.